Below, one TCR beta chain is given with its context. The antigen remains unidentified. CDR3 length: 16 amino acids. Germline CDR1 is SGHTA and CDR2 is FQGNSA. V was shortened by 0 bases and J by 3 bases, with 11 bases between the two germline ends. The sample originates from a study of cytomegalovirus exposure and HLA in healthy donors. Findings and limits, study-wide: Highly shared sequence variants in one cluster were likely a sequencing artifact.

The study ran its PCR with 60 Vbeta and 13 Jbeta primers. Profiling relied on immunoSEQ multiplex PCR, and the TCRdb table lists in-frame clones only, not all of them. The data contain approximately 140,000 clones, 70% to 80% of them singletons. Sequenced: PBMCs. This clonotype originated in a man between 35 and 55 years old in good health and CMV-seropositive. The genes are TRBV7-2 and TRBJ2-2, with D possibly matching TRBD2 (6 bases). In DNA form, the CDR3 reads TGTGCCAGCAGCTTAGCGAGCAGCGGGTACACCGGGGAGCTGTTTTTT. It translates to CASSLASSGYTGELFF.